Below are 30 T cell receptor beta chains sequenced from a single sample in a study of blood T cell repertoires in COVID-19. TCRdb's table, derived via immunoSEQ multiplex PCR, lists solely in-frame clones and lacks some. Of about 190,000 clones in the sample, 70% to 80% were seen once. Sequenced material: peripheral blood. All receptors come from a man aged 45 to 65 who had recovered from COVID-19.

The gene calls are TRBV7-2 and TRBJ1-4; D gene unclear. Germline V CDR1 and CDR2: SGHTA, FQGNSA. The CDR3 runs to 16 residues. The V and J ends lost 2 bases and 4 bases respectively, with 14 bases between them. As DNA, the CDR3 is TGTGCCAGCAGCTTATACGCCGGGTCAGATAATGAAAAACTGTTTTTT. Translating gives CASSLYAGSDNEKLFF.

The chain is built from TRBV30 and TRBJ1-2, with a tentative D call TRBD1 (6 bases). V lost 7 bases and J lost 8, with 23 bases in between. The CDR3 loop spans 14 amino acids. Germline values: CDR1 GTSNPN, CDR2 SVGIG (reference sequence). CDR3 sequence: CASQSGGVGGGYTF. CDR3 bases: TGTGCCTCCCAATCGGGGGGCGTCGGTGGCGGCTACACCTTC.

This chain uses TRBV11-1 with TRBJ2-7; 7 bases line up with TRBD1. The V gene end was trimmed by 5 bases and the J gene end by 2 bases; junction bases not matched to a gene: 9. There are 15 residues in the CDR3. Germline V lookup: CDR1 SGHAT, CDR2 FQDESV (reference sequence). As DNA, the CDR3 is TGTGCCAGCAGCGTTCGACAGGGACCCGCCTACGAGCAGTACTTC. Translated: CASSVRQGPAYEQYF.

The chain employs TRBV19 and TRBJ2-7; 8 bases agree with TRBD2. Germline values: CDR1 LNHDA, CDR2 SQIVND (reference sequence). This CDR3 contains 15 residues. Trimming cost V 5 bases and J 2 bases; bases outside gene matches: 8. The CDR3 protein is CASSAPGLVPYEQYF. DNA for the CDR3: TGTGCCAGTAGTGCCCCGGGACTAGTCCCCTACGAGCAGTACTTC.

The gene calls are TRBV5-1 and TRBJ1-2; D perhaps matches TRBD1 (6 bases). Germline V gene sequence: CDR1 SGHRS, CDR2 YFSETQ. The length of the CDR3 is 13 residues. V was clipped by 0 bases and J by 8 bases, with 11 bases between them. The CDR3 sequence: CASSLETGNGYTF. CDR3 nucleotide sequence: TGCGCCAGCAGCTTGGAAACAGGGAACGGCTACACCTTC.

V usage is TRBV28 and J usage is TRBJ1-5; D is undetermined. CDR1 is MDHEN, CDR2 SYDVKM, per germline. V gave up 7 bases and J gave up 2 bases, with 15 bases separating them. This CDR3 spans 15 amino acids. CDR3 protein: CASKTGGVGNQPQHF. The CDR3 nucleotides read TGTGCCAGCAAAACTGGCGGGGTTGGCAATCAGCCCCAGCATTTT. The full variable domain, in which reference TRBV28 and TRBJ1-5 provide the parts outside the CDR3, is DVKVTQSSRYLVKRTGEKVFLECVQDMDHENMFWYRQDPGLGLRLIYFSYDVKMKEKGDIPEGYSVSREKKERFSLILESASTNQTSMYLCASKTGGVGNQPQHFGDGTRLSIL.

The chain links TRBV18 to TRBJ2-1; TRBD2 matches 8 bases. The CDR3 has 16 amino acids. The germline V gene has CDR1 KGHSH and CDR2 LQKENI. Trimming removed 3 bases from V and 4 bases from J; junction bases left unmatched: 8. The CDR3 here is CASSPQLAGSYNEQFF. The CDR3 nucleotides are TGTGCCAGCTCACCCCAGCTAGCGGGTTCTTACAATGAGCAGTTCTTC.

The chain recombines TRBV9 with TRBJ2-1, with D uncertain. The CDR3 totals 15 residues. Trimming left V 2 bases short and J 0 bases short, with 9 bases between. CDR1 and CDR2 from the germline V gene are SGDLS and YYNGEE. The CDR3 spells CASSVGGNSYNEQFF. The CDR3 DNA reads as TGTGCCAGCAGCGTTGGCGGAAACTCCTACAATGAGCAGTTCTTC.

The chain employs TRBV28 and TRBJ2-7; unclear D gene. The CDR3 extends over 9 amino acids. Between the trimmed V and J ends, which lost 8 bases and 7 bases, there was a span of 6 bases. CDR1 and CDR2 (germline): MDHEN, SYDVKM. The CDR3 loop is CASGEEQYF. The CDR3 nucleotides read TGTGCCAGCGGAGAAGAGCAGTACTTC.

The gene calls are TRBV30 and TRBJ2-3; D ambiguous. The germline V gene has CDR1 GTSNPN and CDR2 SVGIG (reference sequence). Trimming left V 3 bases short and J 1 base short, with 11 bases between. The CDR3 runs to 14 residues. The CDR3 DNA is TGTGCCTGGAGAATTCCGTCGGGCACAGATACGCAGTATTTT. Translated, it gives CAWRIPSGTDTQYF.

V usage is TRBV7-3 and J usage is TRBJ2-1; no definite D call. Looked up from germline, CDR1 is SGHTA and CDR2 is FQGTGA. The CDR3 sequence is 12 residues long. The ends were cut back, 5 bases at V and 9 bases at J, with 11 bases in the middle. In DNA, the CDR3 is TGTGCCAGCAGCAACTCGCGCTCTGAGCAGTTCTTC. It is translated as CASSNSRSEQFF.

This clone has only one observation. The V gene is TRBV10-3, the J gene TRBJ2-2; 7 bases map to TRBD2. The CDR3 totals 15 residues. Germline CDR1 ENHRY, CDR2 SYGVKD. V shed 6 bases and J 3 bases; nucleotides not matched to a gene: 7. CDR3 protein: CAIRGGLGDTGELFF. The CDR3 DNA sequence: TGTGCCATCAGGGGCGGACTAGGAGACACCGGGGAGCTGTTTTTT.

The V and J genes are TRBV24-1 and TRBJ2-1; 8 nucleotides match TRBD2. Trimming cost V 2 bases and J 8 bases; bases outside gene matches: 7. The CDR3 has 15 amino acids. Germline assignment: CDR1 KGHDR and CDR2 SFDVKD. CDR3 region: CATSDWSGSSDEQFF. The CDR3 nucleotides are TGTGCCACCAGTGATTGGAGCGGGAGTTCTGATGAGCAGTTCTTC.

V and J are TRBV7-9 and TRBJ2-1; 11 nucleotides match TRBD1. V gave up 5 bases and J gave up 9 bases; unmatched junction bases: 6. CDR1 and CDR2 (germline): SEHNR, FQNEAQ (reference sequence). This CDR3 is 14 amino acids long. The CDR3 loop reads CASSHRTGGFEQFF. In DNA form, the CDR3 reads TGTGCCAGCAGCCACCGGACAGGGGGCTTTGAGCAGTTCTTC.

A word on this clone: This same CDR3 is encoded by further DNA sequences in the sample. The rearrangement joins TRBV30 to TRBJ2-7; 8 bases line up with TRBD1. V gave up 5 bases and J gave up 4 bases; unmatched junction bases: 10. Germline lookup yields CDR1 GTSNPN and CDR2 SVGIG (reference sequence). The CDR3 is made up of 14 amino acids. DNA for the CDR3: TGTGCCTGGGACCCCGGGCAGGGGGCTTACGAGCAGTACTTC. Translated: CAWDPGQGAYEQYF.

This chain links TRBV7-9 with TRBJ2-7; 8 positions match TRBD2. The V gene's germline CDR1 is SEHNR and CDR2 FQNEAQ (reference sequence). Trimming at V came to 10 bases and at J to 3 bases, leaving 11 bases not matched to a gene. This CDR3 has 14 amino acids. The CDR3, as DNA: TGTGCCACCGCAGCGGGAGCGACCGACTACGAGCAGTACTTC. It specifies CATAAGATDYEQYF.

This clone showed up just once. The rearrangement uses TRBV18 and TRBJ2-7; 9 nucleotides line up with TRBD1. Germline V gene lookup returns CDR1 KGHSH and CDR2 LQKENI. CDR3 length: 12 amino acids. The ends lost 10 bases at V and 2 bases at J; junction bases unmatched: 3. As DNA, the CDR3 is TGTGCCACGGGACAGGGAACCTACGAGCAGTACTTC. Translation: CATGQGTYEQYF.

J is TRBJ2-3 and V is TRBV6-6, with D unresolved. Per germline, CDR1 MNHNY and CDR2 SVGAGI (reference sequence). V lost 0 bases and J 0 bases, leaving 7 bases between the germline ends. The CDR3 has 15 amino acids. The CDR3 is CASSYSLVSTDTQYF. The CDR3 region has the DNA TGTGCCAGCAGTTACTCCCTAGTTAGCACAGATACGCAGTATTTT.

This clone was seen a few times. The V call is TRBV25-1, the J call TRBJ2-3; maybe TRBD2 (7 bases). Germline V CDR1 and CDR2: MGHDK, SYGVNS. The CDR3 contains 14 residues. Trimming shortened V by 6 bases and J by 6 bases, and 16 bases separated the two germline ends. For the CDR3, the DNA is TGTGCCAGCAGAGCGGCGGGGGCATCGGATACGCAGTATTTT. It yields the protein CASRAAGASDTQYF.

V is TRBV9 and J is TRBJ2-3, with TRBD1 identical over 10 bases. The germline CDR1 and CDR2 sequences are SGDLS and YYNGEE. Losses at the gene ends were 2 bases for V and 2 bases for J; bases not matched to a gene: 5. The CDR3 is 16 residues long. CDR3 region: CASSVGTGEYTDTQYF. The CDR3 bases are TGTGCCAGCAGCGTCGGGACAGGGGAGTACACAGATACGCAGTATTTT.

The chain recombines TRBV6-2 or TRBV6-3 with TRBJ1-2; the D is unclear. This CDR3 has 18 amino acids. The germline V gene has CDR1 MNHEY and CDR2 SVGEGT. V shed 2 bases and J shed 5 bases, with 24 bases lying between them. Here the CDR3 DNA reads TGTGCCAGCAGTTACAGCACAGAACTCAATCGCCGAAAATATGGCTACACCTTC. It codes for CASSYSTELNRRKYGYTF.

This clone has just one count. V usage is TRBV9 and J usage is TRBJ2-2, with 10 bases identical to TRBD2. The V and J ends lost 0 bases and 6 bases, in that order; junction bases with no gene match: 5. From germline, CDR1 is SGDLS and CDR2 YYNGEE. This CDR3 is built from 16 residues. The DNA of the CDR3 is TGTGCCAGCAGCGTAGACCCAGCGGGAGGGTCCGGGGAGCTGTTTTTT. This codes for CASSVDPAGGSGELFF.

The chain links TRBV27 to TRBJ2-2; 11 nucleotides align to TRBD2. From germline, CDR1 is MNHEY and CDR2 SMNVEV (reference sequence). V shed 5 bases and J 5 bases; nucleotides not matched to a gene: 10. The CDR3 consists of 17 residues. The CDR3 loop reads CASSPIGTSGVTGELFF. The CDR3 nucleotides read TGTGCCAGCAGTCCGATCGGGACTAGCGGAGTAACCGGGGAGCTGTTTTTT.

This rearrangement joins TRBV28 to TRBJ1-5, with 8 bases matching TRBD1. Germline V lookup: CDR1 MDHEN, CDR2 SYDVKM. J lost 7 bases, V lost 5 bases, and 10 bases had no gene match. This CDR3 comprises 15 residues. CDR3 bases: TGTGCCAGCAGTCGTTACGGACAGGGTCGGCAGCCCCAGCATTTT. Its protein is CASSRYGQGRQPQHF. The variable domain in full, with the rest retrieved from reference TRBV28 and TRBJ1-5, is DVKVTQSSRYLVKRTGEKVFLECVQDMDHENMFWYRQDPGLGLRLIYFSYDVKMKEKGDIPEGYSVSREKKERFSLILESASTNQTSMYLCASSRYGQGRQPQHFGDGTRLSIL.

The V call is TRBV28, the J call TRBJ1-2; TRBD1 matches 7 bases. Trimming took 4 bases from V and 4 from J; bases not matched to a gene: 3. The germline CDR1 and CDR2 sequences are MDHEN and SYDVKM. The CDR3 sequence is 13 residues long. The CDR3 DNA follows: TGTGCCAGCAGTTCAGGGGGTACCTATGGCTACACCTTC. As protein: CASSSGGTYGYTF.

The chain carries TRBV12-3 or TRBV12-4 and TRBJ2-3; D is possibly TRBD1 (6 bases). V was pared by 4 bases and J by 10 bases, with 12 bases between. The CDR3 is 12 amino acids. The CDR3 nucleotides are TGTGCCAGCAGTTCCCAACAGGGAGCGCAGTATTTT. Its translation is CASSSQQGAQYF.

The V call is TRBV28, the J call TRBJ2-1; TRBD1 aligns across 8 bases. The CDR3 has 13 residues. V lost 7 bases and J lost 7; bases outside the gene matches: 6. CDR1 is MDHEN, CDR2 SYDVKM, per germline. The CDR3 is CASIGDRRNEQFF. CDR3 nucleotide sequence: TGTGCCAGCATTGGGGACAGGCGGAATGAGCAGTTCTTC.

The chain joins TRBV7-8 to TRBJ1-2; the D gene is possibly TRBD1 (6 bases). Trimming left V 4 bases short and J 8 bases short, with 17 bases between. The CDR3 runs to 14 residues. Germline CDR1 SGHVS, CDR2 FQNEAQ. The CDR3 loop reads CASSSSGRGGGYTF. CDR3 in DNA: TGTGCCAGCAGCTCAAGTGGCAGGGGAGGGGGCTACACCTTC.

The V call is TRBV7-8, the J call TRBJ2-1; D unresolved. The CDR3 runs to 12 residues. Trimming pared 1 base from V and 9 bases from J, leaving 7 bases between. Per the germline V gene, CDR1 is SGHVS and CDR2 is FQNEAQ. Here the CDR3 reads CASSLGGREQFF. CDR3 DNA: TGTGCCAGCAGCTTAGGAGGTCGTGAGCAGTTCTTC.

The rearrangement links TRBV4-3 to TRBJ2-1; 9 positions agree with TRBD2. Germline V CDR1 and CDR2: LGHNA, YSLEER. With 0 bases clipped from V and 4 bases from J, the junction kept 7 bases outside the gene matches. This CDR3 spans 17 amino acids. CDR3 in amino acids: CASSQDPTSGSYNEQFF. CDR3 coding DNA: TGCGCCAGCAGCCAAGACCCGACTAGCGGAAGTTACAATGAGCAGTTCTTC.